A selection of T cell receptor beta chains follows, all from one sample in a study of control samples from healthy donors and cancer patients. Measured with immunoSEQ multiplex PCR; TCRdb has only the in-frame clones, and not every one. The sample shows 100,000 to 150,000 clones, 80% to 90% of them seen only once. Material: blood. The source of these receptors is a man aged 40-50 years in good health. CDR3s leave out the opening cysteine and the closing phenylalanine or tryptophan.

V gene,J gene,CDR3 protein
TRBV3-1/TRBV3-2,TRBJ2-2,ASSHGGGGSTGELF
TRBV9,TRBJ2-3,ASSPIAGAGTDTQY
TRBV5-4,TRBJ2-5,ASSSNTGSRGETQY
TRBV11-3,TRBJ2-7,ASSLQEIYEQY
TRBV3-1/TRBV3-2,TRBJ1-2,ASSQAISVGYT
TRBV4-1,TRBJ2-5,ASSRTGGETQY
TRBV5-1,TRBJ2-7,ASSHGQGYEQY
TRBV5-1,TRBJ2-1,ASSLAGFAYNEQF
TRBV9,TRBJ2-5,ASSPRTGSTSETQY
TRBV5-5,TRBJ2-3,ASSSQLKTSGGTDTQY
TRBV7-2,TRBJ1-2,ASSLALGRLGGYT
TRBV29-1,TRBJ2-5,SVAIGLSQETQY
TRBV7-9,TRBJ1-1,ASSLEQGGNTEAF
TRBV25-1,TRBJ1-2,ASRKGGAGYGYT
TRBV5-6,TRBJ2-2,ASSLAGPSGELF
TRBV6-4,TRBJ2-1,ASSEQRYNEQF
TRBV24-1,TRBJ1-5,ATSDPKRGRGPQH
TRBV6-1,TRBJ2-7,ASSEALHYEQY
TRBV5-4,TRBJ1-6,ASSLAGTGLSPLH
TRBV6-5,TRBJ2-4,ASNLGLAKNIQY
TRBV7-6,TRBJ2-7,ASSLAGGQGNEQY
TRBV30,TRBJ2-5,AWSRPGIQETQY
TRBV7-9,TRBJ1-3,ASSSGQTPRHTIY
TRBV6-5,TRBJ1-5,ASRGTGGRQPQH
TRBV7-2,TRBJ1-1,ATLGGNTEAF
TRBV19,TRBJ1-2,ALLVKDYGYT
TRBV6-6,TRBJ2-5,ASSYPGAGGTQY